The rows below give T cell receptor beta chains drawn from one sample of a study of siplizumab effects on memory and regulatory T cells. Profiling relied on immunoSEQ multiplex PCR, and the TCRdb table lists in-frame clones only, not all of them. In the table there are some 120,000 clones, approximately 94% of which are singletons. The sample consisted of non-Treg CD4+ T cells sorted from blood. These receptors were obtained from a human donor in good health. CDR3s leave out the opening cysteine and the closing phenylalanine or tryptophan. A D gene is named only where the DNA matches it firmly. Only part of the rows carry a size: once, few, many, or a class if the clone is expanded.

cdr3_aa: ASSLGDRGSGYT; j_call: TRBJ1-2; d_call: TRBD1; v_call: TRBV27; clone_size: NA
cdr3_aa: AWRSSYEQY; j_call: TRBJ2-7; d_call: NA; v_call: TRBV30; clone_size: NA
cdr3_aa: ASSYSNPSLSYGYT; j_call: TRBJ1-2; d_call: NA; v_call: TRBV6-5; clone_size: NA
cdr3_aa: ASSQVKAETQY; j_call: TRBJ2-5; d_call: NA; v_call: TRBV4-1; clone_size: NA
cdr3_aa: ATARDHGYT; j_call: TRBJ1-2; d_call: NA; v_call: TRBV10-3; clone_size: NA
cdr3_aa: ASSFRVDTGELF; j_call: TRBJ2-2; d_call: NA; v_call: TRBV7-7; clone_size: NA
cdr3_aa: AWSTETGSTNYGYT; j_call: TRBJ1-2; d_call: NA; v_call: TRBV30; clone_size: NA
cdr3_aa: ATSREGSGGNEQF; j_call: TRBJ2-1; d_call: TRBD2; v_call: TRBV15; clone_size: NA
cdr3_aa: ASSQDARPNAEAF; j_call: TRBJ1-1; d_call: NA; v_call: TRBV14; clone_size: NA
cdr3_aa: ASSLSGGTGADTQY; j_call: TRBJ2-3; d_call: NA; v_call: TRBV11-3; clone_size: NA
cdr3_aa: ATCTGGNQETQY; j_call: TRBJ2-5; d_call: NA; v_call: TRBV12-2; clone_size: NA
cdr3_aa: ASSFEPYGYT; j_call: TRBJ1-2; d_call: NA; v_call: TRBV28; clone_size: NA
cdr3_aa: ASSLGTGSGYT; j_call: TRBJ1-2; d_call: TRBD1; v_call: TRBV5-5; clone_size: once
cdr3_aa: ASSEVRGDRGYT; j_call: TRBJ1-2; d_call: NA; v_call: TRBV18; clone_size: NA
cdr3_aa: ATSAYGTGVAKNIQY; j_call: TRBJ2-4; d_call: TRBD1; v_call: TRBV15; clone_size: NA
cdr3_aa: ASTAGNTIY; j_call: TRBJ1-3; d_call: NA; v_call: TRBV6-6; clone_size: NA
cdr3_aa: ASREGWSTDTQY; j_call: TRBJ2-3; d_call: NA; v_call: TRBV6-1; clone_size: NA
cdr3_aa: ASSYATGKGEQF; j_call: TRBJ2-1; d_call: NA; v_call: TRBV6-5; clone_size: NA
cdr3_aa: ASSAHRDPQDYT; j_call: TRBJ1-2; d_call: NA; v_call: TRBV7-2; clone_size: once
cdr3_aa: ASSLGGASTEAF; j_call: TRBJ1-1; d_call: NA; v_call: TRBV18; clone_size: NA
cdr3_aa: ASNHYGYT; j_call: TRBJ1-2; d_call: NA; v_call: TRBV6-6; clone_size: once
cdr3_aa: SGRERGNEQF; j_call: TRBJ2-1; d_call: NA; v_call: TRBV29-1; clone_size: NA
cdr3_aa: AIKRAGANTGELF; j_call: TRBJ2-2; d_call: NA; v_call: TRBV10-3; clone_size: NA